This entry concerns a single TCR beta chain. Its antigen is unknown. In the study's own analysis: Between about 20,000 and 690,600 TCRs appeared in each sample, and the median stood at roughly 100,000. TCRdb reanalysed the RACE reads using MiXCR and keeps one entry per CDR3 protein. The V and J calls, along with clone size, are taken from TCRdb and not from the paper's own processing. The sample holds over 150,000 distinct CDR3 sequences, around a quarter seen once. These data originate in a study of human T cells and chemical hapten exposure. Time point described: patch test 3, about 24 weeks after DPC sensitization. Treatment denoted: therapeutic diphenylcyclopropenone sensitization with weekly scalp DPC. Per germline, CDR1 SGHKS and CDR2 YYEKEE (reference sequence). Trimming left V 3 bases short and J 5 bases short, with 14 bases between. The CDR3 extends over 14 amino acids. Study-level points and caveats: The number of TCRs above 1 in 1000 frequency did not change after DPC sensitization. Alopecia in all donors means immunity may differ from healthy individuals.

The genes are TRBV5-5 and TRBJ1-2, with D unresolved. Material: whole blood, obtained in connection with sensitization to the hapten diphenylcyclopropenone (DPC). The receptor comes from a woman aged 18 to 35 with alopecia areata. Some clones in this sample may be carry-over from other donors' samples. The CDR3 loop is CASSSALERYGYTF. The CDR3 DNA reads TGTGCCAGCAGCTCGGCCCTTGAGAGGTATGGCTACACCTTC.